This is a list of T cell receptor beta chains from one sample in a study of shared clonotypes between healthy human individuals. Repertoires were generated with immunoSEQ multiplex PCR, while TCRdb's copy carries only in-frame clones and drops some. The table records 700,000 to 950,000 clones, 90% to 97% of them present only once. Sequencing was performed on naive CD8+ T cells sorted from blood. The source is a man younger than 45 in good health. The CDR3 runs from the conserved cysteine through the conserved F or W. The order of the fields is CDR3 protein, CDR3 DNA, CDR3 length, D gene, clone size, J gene, V gene. D genes are given only for firm matches. For some rows the clone size is stated as once, few or many, or as a class when expanded; others skip it.

cdr3_aa: CASSGADTGELFF; cdr3_nt: TGCGCCAGCAGTGGGGCCGACACCGGGGAGCTGTTTTTT; cdr3_length: 13; d_call: .; clone_size: .; j_call: TRBJ2-2; v_call: TRBV10-1
cdr3_aa: CASNHDYPPHEQFF; cdr3_nt: TGTGCCAGCAATCATGACTACCCCCCCCATGAGCAGTTCTTC; cdr3_length: 14; d_call: .; clone_size: .; j_call: TRBJ2-1; v_call: TRBV6-6
cdr3_aa: CASSQEWGTGVADEQFF; cdr3_nt: TGCGCCAGCAGCCAAGAGTGGGGGACAGGGGTCGCCGATGAGCAGTTCTTC; cdr3_length: 17; d_call: TRBD1; clone_size: .; j_call: TRBJ2-1; v_call: TRBV4-1
cdr3_aa: CATSNHEKLFF; cdr3_nt: TGTGCCACCAGCAACCATGAAAAACTGTTTTTT; cdr3_length: 11; d_call: .; clone_size: .; j_call: TRBJ1-4; v_call: TRBV15
cdr3_aa: CASSLSVAGAYEQYF; cdr3_nt: TGTGCCAGCAGTTTATCGGTAGCGGGGGCCTACGAGCAGTACTTC; cdr3_length: 15; d_call: TRBD2; clone_size: .; j_call: TRBJ2-7; v_call: TRBV27
cdr3_aa: CAPPRPNHHEQYF; cdr3_nt: TGTGCCCCCCCCAGACCGAACCACCACGAGCAGTACTTC; cdr3_length: 13; d_call: .; clone_size: .; j_call: TRBJ2-7; v_call: TRBV19
cdr3_aa: CASAIRVGELFF; cdr3_nt: TGTGCTAGTGCCATCAGGGTTGGGGAGCTGTTTTTT; cdr3_length: 12; d_call: .; clone_size: .; j_call: TRBJ2-2; v_call: TRBV12-5
cdr3_aa: CSAGQPQHF; cdr3_nt: TGCAGTGCTGGTCAGCCCCAGCATTTT; cdr3_length: 9; d_call: .; clone_size: .; j_call: TRBJ1-5; v_call: TRBV20-1
cdr3_aa: CASSTAGTEAFF; cdr3_nt: TGTGCCAGCAGCACAGCGGGAACTGAAGCTTTCTTT; cdr3_length: 12; d_call: .; clone_size: once; j_call: TRBJ1-1; v_call: TRBV7-8
cdr3_aa: CASSLVVNTEAFF; cdr3_nt: TGCGCCAGCAGCTTGGTGGTGAACACTGAAGCTTTCTTT; cdr3_length: 13; d_call: .; clone_size: .; j_call: TRBJ1-1; v_call: TRBV5-1
cdr3_aa: CSVEDHSISYNEQFF; cdr3_nt: TGCAGCGTTGAAGATCACTCTATCTCCTACAATGAGCAGTTCTTC; cdr3_length: 15; d_call: .; clone_size: .; j_call: TRBJ2-1; v_call: TRBV29-1
cdr3_aa: CASGAGMAGGPDTQYF; cdr3_nt: TGTGCCAGCGGCGCAGGGATGGCGGGAGGGCCCGATACGCAGTATTTT; cdr3_length: 16; d_call: TRBD2; clone_size: .; j_call: TRBJ2-3; v_call: TRBV27
cdr3_aa: CASSLELVPKGEQFF; cdr3_nt: TGTGCCAGCAGCTTAGAACTAGTCCCCAAAGGTGAGCAGTTCTTC; cdr3_length: 15; d_call: .; clone_size: .; j_call: TRBJ2-1; v_call: TRBV7-2
cdr3_aa: CASSLGEAGVGSYEQYF; cdr3_nt: TGTGCCAGCAGCTTAGGTGAAGCGGGAGTCGGTTCCTACGAGCAGTACTTC; cdr3_length: 17; d_call: TRBD2; clone_size: .; j_call: TRBJ2-7; v_call: TRBV7-9
cdr3_aa: CATTEGGAYTIYF; cdr3_nt: TGTGCCACTACCGAGGGGGGGGCATACACCATATATTTT; cdr3_length: 13; d_call: .; clone_size: .; j_call: TRBJ1-3; v_call: TRBV2
cdr3_aa: CSVEGGDSSYEQYF; cdr3_nt: TGCAGCGTTGAAGGGGGGGACAGCTCCTACGAGCAGTACTTC; cdr3_length: 14; d_call: .; clone_size: .; j_call: TRBJ2-7; v_call: TRBV29-1
cdr3_aa: CASRPIADSSYEQYF; cdr3_nt: TGTGCCAGCAGGCCCATAGCGGATAGCTCCTACGAGCAGTACTTC; cdr3_length: 15; d_call: .; clone_size: .; j_call: TRBJ2-7; v_call: TRBV2
cdr3_aa: CASSLGGSGSASYNEQFF; cdr3_nt: TGTGCCAGCAGCTTAGGGGGTAGCGGGAGCGCTTCCTACAATGAGCAGTTCTTC; cdr3_length: 18; d_call: TRBD2; clone_size: .; j_call: TRBJ2-1; v_call: TRBV7-9
cdr3_aa: CASRARQGLLTEAFF; cdr3_nt: TGTGCCAGCAGAGCCCGACAGGGGTTATTAACTGAAGCTTTCTTT; cdr3_length: 15; d_call: TRBD1; clone_size: .; j_call: TRBJ1-1; v_call: TRBV27
cdr3_aa: CASSEGNQPQHF; cdr3_nt: TGTGCCAGCAGTGAAGGGAATCAGCCCCAGCATTTT; cdr3_length: 12; d_call: .; clone_size: once; j_call: TRBJ1-5; v_call: TRBV25-1
cdr3_aa: CASSVRRMTGSGETQYF; cdr3_nt: TGTGCCAGCAGCGTTCGGAGGATGACAGGGAGCGGAGAGACCCAGTACTTC; cdr3_length: 17; d_call: TRBD1; clone_size: once; j_call: TRBJ2-5; v_call: TRBV11-2
cdr3_aa: CASSQDVYNEQFF; cdr3_nt: TGCGCCAGCAGCCAAGATGTTTATAATGAGCAGTTCTTC; cdr3_length: 13; d_call: .; clone_size: .; j_call: TRBJ2-1; v_call: TRBV4-3
cdr3_aa: CASSGGSADTQYF; cdr3_nt: TGTGCCAGCTCCGGCGGGAGTGCAGATACGCAGTATTTT; cdr3_length: 13; d_call: TRBD2; clone_size: .; j_call: TRBJ2-3; v_call: TRBV6-5
cdr3_aa: CASSLLAPPGDGYTF; cdr3_nt: TGCGCCAGCAGCTTGTTGGCCCCCCCAGGGGATGGCTACACCTTC; cdr3_length: 15; d_call: .; clone_size: .; j_call: TRBJ1-2; v_call: TRBV5-1
cdr3_aa: CASSYSIFNEQFF; cdr3_nt: TGTGCCAGCAGTTACTCTATTTTCAATGAGCAGTTCTTC; cdr3_length: 13; d_call: .; clone_size: .; j_call: TRBJ2-1; v_call: TRBV6-6
cdr3_aa: CASSATGTISETQYF; cdr3_nt: TGTGCCAGCAGTGCCACCGGGACTATCAGCGAGACCCAGTACTTC; cdr3_length: 15; d_call: TRBD2; clone_size: .; j_call: TRBJ2-5; v_call: TRBV2
cdr3_aa: CASSVRADTQYF; cdr3_nt: TGTGCCAGCAGCGTAAGGGCAGATACGCAGTATTTT; cdr3_length: 12; d_call: .; clone_size: .; j_call: TRBJ2-3; v_call: TRBV9
cdr3_aa: CASSWPGTGELFF; cdr3_nt: TGTGCCAGCAGTTGGCCCGGCACCGGGGAGCTGTTTTTT; cdr3_length: 13; d_call: .; clone_size: .; j_call: TRBJ2-2; v_call: TRBV27
cdr3_aa: CASSSHSLANTGELFF; cdr3_nt: TGTGCCAGCAGCTCACACAGTCTGGCGAACACCGGGGAGCTGTTTTTT; cdr3_length: 16; d_call: .; clone_size: .; j_call: TRBJ2-2; v_call: TRBV7-2
cdr3_aa: CASSLFSRGNTIYF; cdr3_nt: TGTGCCAGCAGTTTATTTTCTCGGGGAAACACCATATATTTT; cdr3_length: 14; d_call: .; clone_size: .; j_call: TRBJ1-3; v_call: TRBV28
cdr3_aa: CASFSGGSILDTQYF; cdr3_nt: TGTGCCAGCTTTTCTGGCGGGAGTATATTAGATACGCAGTATTTT; cdr3_length: 15; d_call: TRBD2; clone_size: .; j_call: TRBJ2-3; v_call: TRBV10-3
cdr3_aa: CSVTPGLAETYEQYF; cdr3_nt: TGCAGCGTAACACCGGGACTAGCGGAGACCTACGAGCAGTACTTC; cdr3_length: 15; d_call: TRBD2; clone_size: .; j_call: TRBJ2-7; v_call: TRBV29-1
cdr3_aa: CASSLGLQPIDTGELFF; cdr3_nt: TGTGCCAGCAGCTTAGGTCTGCAGCCGATTGACACCGGGGAGCTGTTTTTT; cdr3_length: 17; d_call: .; clone_size: .; j_call: TRBJ2-2; v_call: TRBV7-9
cdr3_aa: CASSVLTELGNEQYF; cdr3_nt: TGTGCCAGCAGCGTACTGACAGAGCTAGGAAACGAGCAGTACTTC; cdr3_length: 15; d_call: .; clone_size: .; j_call: TRBJ2-7; v_call: TRBV5-5
cdr3_aa: CSVRTWEVYEQYF; cdr3_nt: TGCAGCGTTCGAACATGGGAGGTCTACGAGCAGTACTTC; cdr3_length: 13; d_call: .; clone_size: .; j_call: TRBJ2-7; v_call: TRBV29-1
cdr3_aa: CASSLGLAANEQFF; cdr3_nt: TGCGCCAGCAGCTTGGGACTAGCGGCCAATGAGCAGTTCTTC; cdr3_length: 14; d_call: TRBD2; clone_size: .; j_call: TRBJ2-1; v_call: TRBV4-3
cdr3_aa: CASSQPGLAGTGELFF; cdr3_nt: TGCGCCAGCAGCCAACCGGGACTAGCGGGAACCGGGGAGCTGTTTTTT; cdr3_length: 16; d_call: TRBD2; clone_size: .; j_call: TRBJ2-2; v_call: TRBV4-1
cdr3_aa: CASSGPRGYEQYF; cdr3_nt: TGTGCCAGCAGCGGGCCGAGGGGCTACGAGCAGTACTTC; cdr3_length: 13; d_call: .; clone_size: .; j_call: TRBJ2-7; v_call: TRBV9
cdr3_aa: CASSQAVTRYEQYF; cdr3_nt: TGCGCCAGCAGCCAAGCTGTGACTAGATACGAGCAGTACTTC; cdr3_length: 14; d_call: .; clone_size: once; j_call: TRBJ2-7; v_call: TRBV4-1
cdr3_aa: CASRMSGIISSYEQYF; cdr3_nt: TGTGCCAGCAGGATGTCAGGGATAATTAGCTCCTACGAGCAGTACTTC; cdr3_length: 16; d_call: .; clone_size: .; j_call: TRBJ2-7; v_call: TRBV2
cdr3_aa: CASSFTVNTEAFF; cdr3_nt: TGTGCCAGCAGTTTTACCGTGAACACTGAAGCTTTCTTT; cdr3_length: 13; d_call: .; clone_size: .; j_call: TRBJ1-1; v_call: TRBV27
cdr3_aa: CASSYSWDSREKLFF; cdr3_nt: TGTGCCAGCAGTTACTCTTGGGACAGTAGGGAAAAACTGTTTTTT; cdr3_length: 15; d_call: TRBD1; clone_size: .; j_call: TRBJ1-4; v_call: TRBV6-5
cdr3_aa: CASSNNRAQETQYF; cdr3_nt: TGTGCCAGCAGTAATAACAGGGCTCAAGAGACCCAGTACTTC; cdr3_length: 14; d_call: .; clone_size: .; j_call: TRBJ2-5; v_call: TRBV28
cdr3_aa: CASSQDLTSYNEQFF; cdr3_nt: TGCGCCAGCAGCCAAGACCTGACGTCCTACAATGAGCAGTTCTTC; cdr3_length: 15; d_call: .; clone_size: once; j_call: TRBJ2-1; v_call: TRBV4-1
cdr3_aa: CASSVTGSSGNTIYF; cdr3_nt: TGTGCCAGCAGCGTGACAGGGTCCTCTGGAAACACCATATATTTT; cdr3_length: 15; d_call: TRBD1; clone_size: .; j_call: TRBJ1-3; v_call: TRBV5-4
cdr3_aa: CASSIRRFDEQFF; cdr3_nt: TGTGCCAGTAGTATACGGCGGTTCGATGAGCAGTTCTTC; cdr3_length: 13; d_call: .; clone_size: once; j_call: TRBJ2-1; v_call: TRBV19
cdr3_aa: CAWSVLERLAANEQFF; cdr3_nt: TGTGCCTGGAGTGTACTAGAACGGCTAGCAGCCAATGAGCAGTTCTTC; cdr3_length: 16; d_call: .; clone_size: once; j_call: TRBJ2-1; v_call: TRBV30
cdr3_aa: CASSLLVKETQYF; cdr3_nt: TGCGCCAGCAGCCTGTTAGTAAAGGAGACCCAGTACTTC; cdr3_length: 13; d_call: .; clone_size: .; j_call: TRBJ2-5; v_call: TRBV5-1